This T cell receptor (beta chain) is drawn from a study of shared clonotypes between healthy human individuals. The authors ran the assay at deep level. The authors loaded 200 ng DNA, roughly 27,000 T cell genomes, into sorted-subset replicate PCRs. Assay used: immunoSEQ multiplex PCR; TCRdb lists only in-frame clones, some missing. This sample carries fewer than 1.4 million clones, around 78% of them seen once, and the ten largest clones take roughly 0.62%. Study results and limitations: Naive subsets usually exceeded memory subsets in estimated richness.

The germline V gene has CDR1 MDHEN and CDR2 SYDVKM. J lost 1 base, V lost 2 bases, and 10 bases had no gene match. The CDR3 is 17 residues long. This clone appeared a few times. Antigen specificity is unknown. The V call is TRBV28, the J call TRBJ1-1; 7 bases agree with TRBD1. The specimen sequenced was memory CD4+ T cells from PBMCs. Subset here: CD45RA-negative fraction. The sequence came from a man aged 18 to 30 in good health. Some clones in this sample may be carry-over from other donors' samples. The CDR3 DNA reads as TGTGCCAGCAGTTTAATAGGGCCAGGGGGGAAGAACACTGAAGCTTTCTTT. This codes for CASSLIGPGGKNTEAFF.